This T cell receptor beta chain was sequenced during a study of shared T cell receptors in the human thymus. The CDR3 is 16 amino acids. Germline CDR1 is LNHDA and CDR2 is SQIVND (reference sequence). J gave up 3 bases and V 1 base, and 7 bases lay outside the gene matches. Clones were read by immunoSEQ multiplex PCR, and TCRdb kept only the in-frame ones, dropping some. The sample shows 630,000 or so clones, more than 70% of them seen only once. This sample was shared with a second study, whose subject was human thymus T cells. That paper notes: Among the donors, all were healthy Finnish infants having corrective surgery for congenital heart defects. An apparent bias in V and J gene usage was seen in thymic and blood repertoires.

Sequenced sample: thymocytes. The J gene is TRBJ2-5, the V gene TRBV19, with 8 bases matching TRBD2. The sequence was collected from a boy under two years old with a congenital heart defect. The CDR3 sequence is CASSIGEGTRKETQYF. The CDR3 DNA reads TGTGCCAGTAGTATAGGGGAGGGGACTAGAAAAGAGACCCAGTACTTC.